This entry concerns a single T cell receptor beta chain. This sample is part of a study of blood T cell repertoires in COVID-19. Study at large: Samples taken during acute and convalescent COVID-19 were collected in the United States, Italy and Spain. Sources were T cells, B-cell-depleted T cells, or PBMCs; the material itself was cDNA or gDNA.

The germline V gene encodes CDR1 GTSNPN and CDR2 SVGIG (reference sequence). This CDR3 spans 12 amino acids. Trimming shortened V by 8 bases and J by 4 bases, and 11 bases separated the two germline ends. Some clones are missing from TCRdb's copy, which holds only in-frame ones; the method was immunoSEQ multiplex PCR. The sample carries about 200,000 clones, 70% to 90% recorded once. The sequenced sample was PBMCs or T cells enriched from blood (not recorded which). This TCR was recovered from a middle-aged woman with acute COVID-19. The chain couples TRBV30 to TRBJ2-2; D not certain. DNA for the CDR3: TGTGCCACCCGAAAGCCCACCGGGGAGCTGTTTTTT. This sequence encodes CATRKPTGELFF.